Here is one TCR beta chain with its context. TCR beta CDR3 regions were amplified from RNA. First-round RT-PCR with HTBI primers amplified the TCR CDR3 region. Each CDR3 protein is one row after TCRdb ran MiXCR on the multiplex PCR reads. The sample lists under 450,000 distinct CDR3 sequences, approximately 18% occurring once. V lost 5 bases, J lost 0 bases, and 14 bases lay in between. Germline CDR1 and CDR2: SEHNR and FQNEAQ (reference sequence). The CDR3 is 15 amino acids. The sample originates from a study of T cells in Graves' hyperthyroidism and ophthalmopathy. V gene TRBV7-9 combines with J gene TRBJ2-7, with D perhaps assigned TRBD1 or TRBD2 (5 bases each). The sequencing input was blood. The clonotype comes from a woman aged 30 to 39 with Graves' hyperthyroidism that later progressed to Graves' ophthalmopathy. The CDR3 spells CASSPGRMLSYEQYF. Here the CDR3 DNA reads TGTGCCAGCAGCCCGGGACGGATGCTCTCCTACGAGCAGTACTTC.